The present entry profiles one T cell receptor beta chain with its context. This CDR3 has 13 residues. Germline V lookup: CDR1 SGHRS, CDR2 YFSETQ. Deletions cut 3 bases from V and 3 bases from J, with 10 bases between. Profiled with immunoSEQ multiplex PCR; TCRdb holds only in-frame clones, not every one. This table has tens of thousands of clones, 75% to 95% appearing once. This sample is drawn from a study of T cell changes during pregnancy in multiple sclerosis. The chain links TRBV5-1 to TRBJ2-7; no definite D call. Sequenced material: CD4+ T cells from peripheral blood mononuclear cells, taken in the second trimester of pregnancy. This receptor was identified in a female donor in good health, enrolled as a control in a pregnancy study. In DNA, the CDR3 is TGCGCCAGCAGCTCACTGGGCTTCTACGAGCAGTACTTC. Protein sequence: CASSSLGFYEQYF.